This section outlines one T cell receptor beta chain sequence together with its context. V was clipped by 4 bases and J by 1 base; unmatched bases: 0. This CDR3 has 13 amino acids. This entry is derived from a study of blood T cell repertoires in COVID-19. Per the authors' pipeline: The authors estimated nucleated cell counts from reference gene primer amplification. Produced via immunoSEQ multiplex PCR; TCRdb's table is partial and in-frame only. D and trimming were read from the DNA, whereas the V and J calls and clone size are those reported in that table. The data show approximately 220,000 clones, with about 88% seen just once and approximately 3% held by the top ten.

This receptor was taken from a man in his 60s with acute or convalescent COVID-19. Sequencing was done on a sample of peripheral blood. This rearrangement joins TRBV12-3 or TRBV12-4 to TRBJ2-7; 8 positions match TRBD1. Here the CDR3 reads CASSWTGSYEQYF. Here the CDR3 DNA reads TGTGCCAGCAGTTGGACAGGGTCCTACGAGCAGTACTTC.